This passage covers 23 T cell receptor beta chains from one sample sequenced in a study of technical replicates of blood from a handful of donors. Libraries were prepared by immunoSEQ multiplex PCR; TCRdb keeps only in-frame clonotypes and omits some of them. The sample has about 100,000 clones; approximately 96% are singletons. Sequenced: T cells isolated from PBMCs. These receptors all come from a human donor in good health.

This clone has only one observation. DNA for the CDR3: TGCGCCAGCAGTCCGGTCCGTGGGACACCGGAGTACTTC. Translation: CASSPVRGTPEYF. The chain links TRBV4-1 to TRBJ2-4, with D maybe TRBD1 (6 bases). The CDR3 spans 13 residues. Trimming cost V 6 bases and J 14 bases, with 20 bases left between them. Germline lookup yields CDR1 MGHRA and CDR2 YSYEKL.

This chain joins TRBV4-1 and TRBJ1-6, with D possibly being TRBD1 (5 bases). There are 17 residues in the CDR3. Germline assignment: CDR1 MGHRA and CDR2 YSYEKL. V shed 0 bases and J shed 9 bases, with 18 bases lying between them. CDR3 nucleotide sequence: TGCGCCAGCAGCCAAGAGACGGCCAGGGCCATTATTTCACCCCTCCACTTT. This sequence encodes CASSQETARAIISPLHF.

The V gene is TRBV5-1, the J gene TRBJ1-1; 8 bases align to TRBD1. CDR1 and CDR2 from the germline V gene are SGHRS and YFSETQ. The CDR3 contains 15 residues. Losses at the gene ends were 4 bases for V and 0 bases for J; bases not matched to a gene: 5. CDR3 DNA: TGCGCCAGCAGCCTGAGGACAGGGATGAACACTGAAGCTTTCTTT. Amino acids: CASSLRTGMNTEAFF. Filled out from reference TRBV5-1 and TRBJ1-1, the complete variable domain reads KAGVTQTPRYLIKTRGQQVTLSCSPISGHRSVSWYQQTPGQGLQFLFEYFSETQRNKGNFPGRFSGRQFSNSRSEMNVSTLELGDSALYLCASSLRTGMNTEAFFGQGTRLTVV.

The J gene is TRBJ2-5, the V gene TRBV11-3, with TRBD1 as a possible D gene (6 bases). There are 17 residues in the CDR3. The V and J ends lost 5 bases and 0 bases respectively, with 19 bases between them. From germline, CDR1 is SGHNT and CDR2 YENEEA. The CDR3 loop is CASSTNRDTIHQETQYF. The DNA for the CDR3 is TGTGCCAGCAGCACTAACCGGGACACCATCCACCAAGAGACCCAGTACTTC.

The rearrangement links TRBV29-1 to TRBJ1-4, with D unclear. This CDR3 has 13 residues. Trimming shortened V by 4 bases and J by 1 base, and 7 bases separated the two germline ends. Germline assignment: CDR1 SQVTM and CDR2 ANQGSEA. Here the CDR3 reads CSVVEGTNEKLFF. The CDR3 nucleotides are TGCAGCGTTGTGGAGGGAACTAATGAAAAACTGTTTTTT.

The CDR3 DNA reads TGTGCCAGTAGTATACGTCCAGGGGGTAGCTCAAACACCATATATTTT. Protein product: CASSIRPGGSSNTIYF. The chain employs TRBV19 and TRBJ1-3; TRBD1 aligns across 7 bases. V gave up 2 bases and J gave up 6 bases; unmatched junction bases: 10. The germline CDR1 and CDR2 sequences are LNHDA and SQIVND (reference sequence). The CDR3 length is 16 residues. Using reference TRBV19 and TRBJ1-3 for the parts outside the CDR3, the full variable domain is DGGITQSPKYLFRKEGQNVTLSCEQNLNHDAMYWYRQDPGQGLRLIYYSQIVNDFQKGDIAEGYSVSREKKESFPLTVTSAQKNPTAFYLCASSIRPGGSSNTIYFGEGSWLTVV.

This chain joins TRBV28 and TRBJ2-1; 8 bases line up with TRBD1. The CDR3 contains 15 residues. CDR1 and CDR2 (germline): MDHEN, SYDVKM. V lost 5 bases, J lost 3 bases, and 6 bases stayed unmatched. The CDR3 DNA is TGTGCCAGCAGTCACGACAGGGGCTTCTACAATGAGCAGTTCTTC. This translates into CASSHDRGFYNEQFF. Full variable domain (missing parts from reference TRBV28 and TRBJ2-1): DVKVTQSSRYLVKRTGEKVFLECVQDMDHENMFWYRQDPGLGLRLIYFSYDVKMKEKGDIPEGYSVSREKKERFSLILESASTNQTSMYLCASSHDRGFYNEQFFGPGTRLTVL.

The rearrangement links TRBV27 to TRBJ1-1; D ambiguous. V was trimmed by 6 bases and J by 1 base, leaving 6 bases between them. CDR3 size: 12 residues. Looked up from germline, CDR1 is MNHEY and CDR2 is SMNVEV (reference sequence). As DNA, the CDR3 is TGTGCCAGCAGCCGGGGGAACACTGAAGCTTTCTTT. This translates into CASSRGNTEAFF.

This clone was seen a single time. The chain recombines TRBV2 with TRBJ2-2, with 8 nucleotides matching TRBD1. Trimming at V came to 6 bases and at J to 0 bases, leaving 3 bases not matched to a gene. This CDR3 region has 15 residues. Germline V CDR1 and CDR2: SNHLY, FYNNEI. CDR3 protein: CASSGDRPNTGELFF. The DNA of the CDR3 is TGTGCCAGCAGCGGGGACAGGCCGAACACCGGGGAGCTGTTTTTT.

This clone was seen only once. DNA for the CDR3: TGCAGCGTCCGATCACTTCTAGCGGTATGGGAGACCCAGTACTTC. Translated: CSVRSLLAVWETQYF. The chain has TRBV29-1 and TRBJ2-5; 7 nucleotides agree with TRBD2. Germline V CDR1 and CDR2: SQVTM, ANQGSEA. J gave up 5 bases and V 6 bases, and 15 bases lay outside the gene matches. CDR3 length: 15 amino acids.

This rearrangement joins TRBV5-1 to TRBJ2-7; 11 nucleotides line up with TRBD1. The germline gives CDR1 SGHRS, CDR2 YFSETQ. The J segment lost 6 bases and the V segment lost 4 bases, leaving 6 bases of the junction unmatched. This CDR3 is built from 14 residues. CDR3 nucleotides: TGCGCCAGCAGCCCGGGGACAGGGGGAGGCGAGCAGTACTTC. It codes for CASSPGTGGGEQYF.

The chain uses TRBV6-1 and TRBJ2-3; tentatively, D is TRBD2 (5 bases). CDR1 is MNHNS, CDR2 SASEGT, per germline. Deletions cut 6 bases from V and 0 bases from J, with 10 bases between. The length of the CDR3 is 14 residues. Written as DNA, the CDR3 is TGTGCCAGCAGGGTAGCGCCCAGCACAGATACGCAGTATTTT. It encodes CASRVAPSTDTQYF.

The chain uses TRBV20-1 and TRBJ2-5; no clear D. The V end lost 4 bases, the J end lost 4 bases, and 7 bases lay between the germline ends. Germline V CDR1 and CDR2: DFQATT, SNEGSKA (reference sequence). This CDR3 comprises 11 residues. The chain's CDR3 is CSANPLETQYF. The CDR3 DNA reads TGCAGTGCTAATCCGTTAGAGACCCAGTACTTC.

The V gene is TRBV27, the J gene TRBJ1-5; D gene unclear. V was shortened by 4 bases and J by 6 bases, with 16 bases between the two germline ends. The germline gives CDR1 MNHEY, CDR2 SMNVEV (reference sequence). The CDR3 has 15 amino acids. The CDR3 is CASSSAMEVGQPQHF. The CDR3 region has the DNA TGTGCCAGCAGTTCAGCCATGGAGGTAGGTCAGCCCCAGCATTTT.

This clone was counted once. A junction boundary mismatches the germline segment, possibly from a read error. V is TRBV30 and J is TRBJ1-2; TRBD1 matches 7 bases. Germline V lookup: CDR1 GTSNPN, CDR2 SVGIG (reference sequence). The CDR3 extends over 13 amino acids. The CDR3 nucleotides read TGTGCCTGGAGTATTTTAGCAGGGGGGCGCGCCGACTTC. This gives the protein CAWSILAGGRADF.

The V gene is TRBV30, the J gene TRBJ2-5, with TRBD1 as a possible D gene (5 bases). Germline loops: CDR1 GTSNPN, CDR2 SVGIG (reference sequence). Between the trimmed V and J ends, which lost 2 bases and 1 base, there was a span of 14 bases. CDR3 length equals 15 residues. CDR3 sequence: CAWSFLGAPQETQYF. Here the CDR3 DNA reads TGTGCCTGGAGTTTCTTAGGGGCGCCCCAAGAGACCCAGTACTTC.

V and J are TRBV28 and TRBJ2-7; a possible D gene is TRBD2 (6 bases). V was cut by 7 bases and J by 3 bases, with 28 bases left in between. CDR1 is MDHEN and CDR2 is SYDVKM in the germline V gene. There are 18 residues in the CDR3. CDR3 in amino acids: CASKRAGLKAYSLYEQYF. The CDR3 DNA is TGTGCCAGCAAGCGGGCAGGACTAAAAGCCTACTCCCTCTACGAGCAGTACTTC.

The V gene is TRBV19, the J gene TRBJ1-2, with a tentative D call TRBD1 (6 bases). V was clipped by 6 bases and J by 7 bases, with 15 bases between them. The CDR3 is 13 amino acids. Germline V gene data show CDR1 as LNHDA and CDR2 as SQIVND (reference sequence). CDR3 in amino acids: CASSQGTGLGYTF. As DNA, the CDR3 is TGTGCCAGTAGCCAAGGAACAGGGCTTGGCTACACCTTC.

The chain joins TRBV7-6 to TRBJ1-2, with D tentatively TRBD1 (6 bases). Germline V CDR1 and CDR2: SGHVS, FNYEAQ. Trimming removed 3 bases at V and 5 bases at J, with 10 bases between. CDR3 length: 13 residues. The CDR3 here is CASSLRGWYGYTF. Written as DNA, the CDR3 is TGTGCCAGCAGCTTGAGGGGGTGGTATGGCTACACCTTC. Together with reference TRBV7-6 and TRBJ1-2, the CDR3 gives the full variable domain: GAGVSQSPRYKVTKRGQDVALRCDPISGHVSLYWYRQALGQGPEFLTYFNYEAQQDKSGLPNDRFSAERPEGSISTLTIQRTEQRDSAMYRCASSLRGWYGYTFGSGTRLTVV.

The J gene is TRBJ1-1, the V gene TRBV5-4, with D possibly being TRBD1 (6 bases). The CDR3 length is 15 residues. Trimming shortened V by 5 bases and J by 1 base, and 15 bases separated the two germline ends. Per the germline V gene, CDR1 is SGHNT and CDR2 is YYREEE (reference sequence). The CDR3 nucleotides read TGTGCCAGCAGACCCTCCGGGACACCGAACACTGAAGCTTTCTTT. Translating gives CASRPSGTPNTEAFF.

The chain combines TRBV7-9 with TRBJ2-7, with D maybe TRBD2 (5 bases). The CDR3 has 13 residues. V was clipped by 5 bases and J by 7 bases, with 15 bases between them. Germline CDR1 SEHNR, CDR2 FQNEAQ (reference sequence). CDR3 sequence: CASSIKGEGEQYF. CDR3 coding DNA: TGTGCCAGCAGCATAAAAGGAGAGGGAGAGCAGTACTTC.

The J gene is TRBJ1-5, the V gene TRBV19; TRBD1 is a possible D gene (6 bases). Germline CDR1 LNHDA, CDR2 SQIVND (reference sequence). V shed 5 bases and J shed 3 bases, with 11 bases lying between them. This CDR3 is 14 amino acids long. The CDR3 loop is CASSLQGNNQPQHF. In DNA, the CDR3 is TGTGCCAGTAGTTTACAGGGTAACAATCAGCCCCAGCATTTT.

The chain carries TRBV2 and TRBJ1-1; 10 nucleotides line up with TRBD1. The V gene's germline CDR1 is SNHLY and CDR2 FYNNEI. CDR3 length: 15 amino acids. The ends lost 9 bases at V and 3 bases at J; junction bases unmatched: 10. In DNA, the CDR3 is TGTGCCAGTGAGGACAGGGGGGGAAAGGACACTGAAGCTTTCTTT. Protein: CASEDRGGKDTEAFF.